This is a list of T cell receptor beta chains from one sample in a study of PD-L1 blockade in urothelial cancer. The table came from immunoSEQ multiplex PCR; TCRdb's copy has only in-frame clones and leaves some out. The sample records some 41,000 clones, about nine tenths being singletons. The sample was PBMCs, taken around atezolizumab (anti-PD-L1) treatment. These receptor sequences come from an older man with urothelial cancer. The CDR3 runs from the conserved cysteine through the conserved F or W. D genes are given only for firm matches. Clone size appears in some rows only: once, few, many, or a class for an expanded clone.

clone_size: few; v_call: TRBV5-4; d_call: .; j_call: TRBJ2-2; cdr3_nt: TGTGCCAGCAGCTTGGCCGGGGGCGGGGAGCTGTTTTTT; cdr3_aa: CASSLAGGGELFF
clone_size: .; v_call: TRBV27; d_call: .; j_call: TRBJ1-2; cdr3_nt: TGTGCCAGCAGTTTAGGCGGCAGAGGCAGCTACACCTTC; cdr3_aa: CASSLGGRGSYTF
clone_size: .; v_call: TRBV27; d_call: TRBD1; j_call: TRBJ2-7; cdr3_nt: TGTGCCAGCAGTTTTCAGGGGGCTTTTGCCGAGCAGTACTTC; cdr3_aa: CASSFQGAFAEQYF
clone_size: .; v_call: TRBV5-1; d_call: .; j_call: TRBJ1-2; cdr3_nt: TGCGCCAGCAGGGCCGACGCGGGTGGCTACACCTTC; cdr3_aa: CASRADAGGYTF
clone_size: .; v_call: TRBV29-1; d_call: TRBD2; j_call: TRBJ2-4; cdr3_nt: TGCAGCGTTGAAGGCCTAGCGGGAGGGAACTTAAACATTCAGTACTTC; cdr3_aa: CSVEGLAGGNLNIQYF
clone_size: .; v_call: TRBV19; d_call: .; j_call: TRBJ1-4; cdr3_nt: TGTGCCAGTCGTAAGAGGAAACTGTTTTTT; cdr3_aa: CASRKRKLFF
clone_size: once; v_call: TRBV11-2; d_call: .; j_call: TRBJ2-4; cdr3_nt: TGTGCCAGCAGCTTAGCAGTTCAAAGGGGAAACATTCAGTACTTC; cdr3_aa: CASSLAVQRGNIQYF
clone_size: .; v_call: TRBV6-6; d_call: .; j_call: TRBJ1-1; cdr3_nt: TGTGCCAGCAGGGGACTCGAAGCTTTCTTT; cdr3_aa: CASRGLEAFF
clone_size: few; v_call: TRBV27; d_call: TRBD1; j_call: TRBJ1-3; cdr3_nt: TGTGCCAGCAGTTCACACATGGGACAGTCATACCGAAACACCATATATTTT; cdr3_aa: CASSSHMGQSYRNTIYF
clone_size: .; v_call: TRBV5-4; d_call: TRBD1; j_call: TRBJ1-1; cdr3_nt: TGTGCCAGCAGCAGGTACCGGGACAGAAACACTGAAGCTTTCTTT; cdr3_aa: CASSRYRDRNTEAFF
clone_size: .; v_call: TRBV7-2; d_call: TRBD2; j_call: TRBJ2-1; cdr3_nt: TGTGCCACCGTGGCGGGAGGGGGGGGCTGGAATGAGCAGTTCTTC; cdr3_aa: CATVAGGGGWNEQFF
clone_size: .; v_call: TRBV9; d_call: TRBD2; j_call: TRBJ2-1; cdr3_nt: TGTGCCAGCAGAGTGGGTAGCGGGACGGCTGAGCAGTTCTTC; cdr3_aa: CASRVGSGTAEQFF